The following is a TCR beta chain sequence with its context. Produced via immunoSEQ multiplex PCR; TCRdb's table is partial and in-frame only. The sample includes roughly 100,000 clones, roughly 85% of them seen just once. Trimming took off 0 bases at V and 9 bases at J, with 12 bases between the two ends. CDR1 and CDR2 (germline): LGHDT, YNNKEL (reference sequence). The CDR3 loop spans 14 amino acids. The data derive from a study of blood T cell repertoires in COVID-19. In the study overall: Samples taken during acute and convalescent COVID-19 were collected in the United States, Italy and Spain. The cDNA or gDNA used as material had been derived from T cells, B-cell-depleted T cells, or PBMCs.

Sequencing was carried out using peripheral blood. The genes are TRBV3-1 (or the pseudogene TRBV3-2) and TRBJ2-1; D is undetermined. The receptor comes from a man aged 50-60 years in a cohort sampled during active COVID-19. The CDR3 nucleotides read TGTGCCAGCAGCCAAGACCTTAGAACCGTTGAGCAGTTCTTC. Amino acid sequence: CASSQDLRTVEQFF.